This T cell receptor (beta chain) was recorded in a study of T cell changes during pregnancy in multiple sclerosis. Profiling relied on immunoSEQ multiplex PCR, and the TCRdb table lists in-frame clones only, not all of them. The sample has roughly 30,000 clones, roughly 89% seen once. CDR1 is SGHAT and CDR2 is FQNNGV in the germline V gene. CDR3 length equals 14 residues. Trimming cost V 1 base and J 4 bases, with 8 bases left between them. V gene TRBV11-2 combines with J gene TRBJ2-1; no reliable D call. The sequence was obtained from a female donor in good health, enrolled as a control in a pregnancy study. Specimen: CD4+ T cells from peripheral blood mononuclear cells, collected in the first trimester of pregnancy. The CDR3 sequence is CASSLGLLYNEQFF. The CDR3 bases are TGTGCCAGCAGCTTAGGACTGCTATACAATGAGCAGTTCTTC.